Presented here are 24 T cell receptor beta chains from one specimen sequenced in a study of blood T cell repertoires in COVID-19. Assay: immunoSEQ multiplex PCR; the TCRdb copy retains only in-frame clones and omits some. Altogether approximately 210,000 clones are present, about 90% being singletons, with the ten largest covering about 2.2%. Sequenced sample: PBMCs or T cells enriched from blood (not recorded which). Receptors were obtained from a woman in her 30s who had recovered from COVID-19.

V usage is TRBV11-3 and J usage is TRBJ2-3, with 7 bases lining up with TRBD1. The CDR3 is 15 amino acids. V gave up 5 bases and J gave up 0 bases; unmatched junction bases: 5. The germline V gene has CDR1 SGHNT and CDR2 YENEEA. CDR3 protein: CASSQGTVSTDTQYF. CDR3 DNA: TGTGCCAGCAGCCAAGGGACAGTAAGCACAGATACGCAGTATTTT.

This chain links TRBV3-1 (or the pseudogene TRBV3-2) with TRBJ1-1; D remains unclear. V lost 4 bases and J lost 6, with 6 bases in between. This CDR3 has 11 amino acids. CDR1 is LGHDT, CDR2 YNNKEL, per germline (reference sequence). CDR3 protein: CASSLQSEAFF. The CDR3, as DNA: TGTGCCAGCAGCCTTCAATCTGAAGCTTTCTTT.

This clone appeared a single time. The chain carries TRBV27 and TRBJ1-2; D unresolved. Germline assignment: CDR1 MNHEY and CDR2 SMNVEV (reference sequence). V lost 6 bases to trimming and J lost 6 bases, with 14 bases between them. This CDR3 is 13 amino acids long. CDR3 bases: TGTGCCAGCAGCCCCTATTCCGGGGATGGCTACACCTTC. Protein sequence: CASSPYSGDGYTF.

This chain links TRBV28 with TRBJ1-1, with D tentatively TRBD1 (5 bases). With 3 bases removed from V and 1 base from J, the gap between germline ends came to 9 bases. Germline values: CDR1 MDHEN, CDR2 SYDVKM. The CDR3 length is 14 residues. In nucleotides, the CDR3 is TGTGCCAGCAGTTTTGGAGGGGCGAACACTGAAGCTTTCTTT. Translation: CASSFGGANTEAFF.

This clone appeared a few times. The chain links TRBV10-3 to TRBJ2-5, with 8 positions matching TRBD1. The germline gives CDR1 ENHRY, CDR2 SYGVKD. The V segment lost 10 bases and the J segment 1 base; nucleotides outside the gene matches: 5. The CDR3 totals 13 residues. The CDR3 DNA sequence: TGTGCCACCGCGACAGGGGCCCAAGAGACCCAGTACTTC. This encodes CATATGAQETQYF.

The chain is built from TRBV5-1 and TRBJ2-5; 7 bases map to TRBD2. From germline, CDR1 is SGHRS and CDR2 YFSETQ. This CDR3 spans 15 amino acids. The V segment lost 0 bases and the J segment 1 base; nucleotides outside the gene matches: 3. The CDR3 region has the DNA TGCGCCAGCAGCTTGGCCGCGGGGGTCCAAGAGACCCAGTACTTC. The encoded protein is CASSLAAGVQETQYF.

This sequence joins TRBV7-2 and TRBJ1-2; weak D call: TRBD1 (6 bases). Trimming took off 5 bases at V and 0 bases at J, with 13 bases between the two ends. This CDR3 comprises 15 residues. Germline assignment: CDR1 SGHTA and CDR2 FQGNSA. The CDR3 protein is CASSPRTDSNYGYTF. CDR3 coding DNA: TGTGCCAGCAGCCCCCGGACAGATTCTAACTATGGCTACACCTTC.

This clone showed up just once. This chain uses TRBV11-2 with TRBJ2-1, with a tentative D call TRBD1 (6 bases). The germline V gene encodes CDR1 SGHAT and CDR2 FQNNGV. V was trimmed by 7 bases and J by 2 bases, leaving 9 bases between them. This CDR3 has 13 residues. The CDR3 sequence: CASTQGTYNEQFF. CDR3 bases: TGTGCCAGCACTCAGGGGACCTACAATGAGCAGTTCTTC. Drawing the rest from reference TRBV11-2 and TRBJ2-1, the complete variable domain is EAGVAQSPRYKIIEKRQSVAFWCNPISGHATLYWYQQILGQGPKLLIQFQNNGVVDDSQLPKDRFSAERLKGVDSTLKIQPAKLEDSAVYLCASTQGTYNEQFFGPGTRLTVL.

V and J are TRBV6-5 and TRBJ1-3; D may be TRBD1 (5 bases). The CDR3 consists of 16 residues. The ends were cut back, 0 bases at V and 0 bases at J, with 9 bases in the middle. CDR1 is MNHEY, CDR2 SVGAGI, per germline. The CDR3 reads CASSYSQRGSGNTIYF. CDR3 in DNA: TGTGCCAGCAGTTACTCGCAAAGGGGCTCTGGAAACACCATATATTTT.

V is TRBV9 and J is TRBJ1-3; D possibly corresponds to TRBD1 (5 bases). The CDR3 is 15 residues long. V was cut by 2 bases and J by 2 bases, with 11 bases left in between. Germline V CDR1 and CDR2: SGDLS, YYNGEE. CDR3 nucleotide sequence: TGTGCCAGCAGCGTGACGACAGTTCCTGGAAACACCATATATTTT. The encoded protein is CASSVTTVPGNTIYF.

The genes are TRBV5-4 and TRBJ2-5, with a possible D match to TRBD1 (5 bases). V was cut by 4 bases and J by 4 bases, with 14 bases left in between. The CDR3 loop spans 14 amino acids. Germline values: CDR1 SGHNT, CDR2 YYREEE (reference sequence). The CDR3 here is CASSQGPERETQYF. CDR3 DNA: TGTGCCAGCAGCCAGGGCCCTGAGCGAGAGACCCAGTACTTC.

The V call is TRBV3-1 (or the pseudogene TRBV3-2), the J call TRBJ2-5, with TRBD1 matching over 9 bases. The CDR3 consists of 16 residues. Unmatched junction bases numbered 8, after V lost 1 base and J lost 5 bases. Per the germline V gene, CDR1 is LGHDT and CDR2 is YNNKEL (reference sequence). Written as DNA, the CDR3 is TGTGCCAGCAGCCAAGGGGACAGGGTTAGGAAGGAGACCCAGTACTTC. Protein product: CASSQGDRVRKETQYF.

The rearrangement joins TRBV20-1 to TRBJ2-1; D is unresolved. The CDR3 is 11 amino acids. Deletions cut 3 bases from V and 5 bases from J, with 5 bases between. From germline, CDR1 is DFQATT and CDR2 SNEGSKA (reference sequence). The CDR3 DNA reads as TGCAGTGCTAGTATAGACAATGAGCAGTTCTTC. Residues: CSASIDNEQFF.

This clone was counted once. The chain combines TRBV9 with TRBJ2-7; D unclear. CDR3 length: 14 residues. The germline gives CDR1 SGDLS, CDR2 YYNGEE. Trimming shortened V by 0 bases and J by 6 bases, and 13 bases separated the two germline ends. The CDR3 reads CASSVDLVNAEQYF. In nucleotides, the CDR3 is TGTGCCAGCAGCGTAGACCTAGTCAATGCCGAGCAGTACTTC.

V usage is TRBV6-5 and J usage is TRBJ1-6; no firm D call. This CDR3 is built from 16 residues. V lost 4 bases and J lost 0, with 10 bases in between. Germline V gives CDR1 MNHEY, CDR2 SVGAGI. The CDR3 spells CASSSGLSSYNSPLHF. The CDR3 region has the DNA TGTGCCAGCAGTTCAGGCTTGAGCTCCTATAATTCACCCCTCCACTTT.

This chain's CDR3 is CARPPFSDFGTEAFF. CDR3 coding DNA: TGTGCCAGACCCCCCTTCTCGGACTTTGGGACTGAAGCTTTCTTT. J is TRBJ1-1 and V is TRBV5-5; D call uncertain. Germline CDR1 and CDR2: SGHKS and YYEKEE (reference sequence). Between the trimmed V and J ends, which lost 8 bases and 5 bases, there was a span of 22 bases. The CDR3 runs 15 residues.

V usage is TRBV7-9 and J usage is TRBJ2-7; 7 bases are shared with TRBD1. This CDR3 spans 15 amino acids. V lost 4 bases, J lost 3 bases, and 9 bases stayed unmatched. Looked up from germline, CDR1 is SEHNR and CDR2 is FQNEAQ (reference sequence). CDR3 in amino acids: CASSSTTGDLYEQYF. The CDR3, as DNA: TGTGCCAGCAGCTCAACTACAGGGGACCTCTACGAGCAGTACTTC.

The chain combines TRBV9 with TRBJ2-7, with 13 bases identical to TRBD2. J was trimmed by 5 bases and V by 4 bases; bases with no gene match: 9. Per the germline V gene, CDR1 is SGDLS and CDR2 is YYNGEE. CDR3 length equals 16 residues. CDR3 loop: CASSTGLAGVLDEQYF. As DNA, the CDR3 is TGTGCCAGCAGCACAGGACTAGCGGGAGTACTGGACGAGCAGTACTTC.

The chain is built from TRBV19 and TRBJ1-3, with D perhaps matching TRBD1 (5 bases). CDR3 length: 14 residues. Trimming shortened V by 6 bases and J by 0 bases, and 9 bases separated the two germline ends. The V gene's germline CDR1 is LNHDA and CDR2 SQIVND (reference sequence). The CDR3 sequence is CASSSTVSGNTIYF. CDR3 sequence (DNA): TGTGCCAGTAGCTCGACAGTCTCTGGAAACACCATATATTTT.

V usage is TRBV6-5 and J usage is TRBJ1-1; 8 bases are a match to TRBD1. With V trimmed by 6 bases and J by 2 bases, 5 bases remained unmatched. Germline lookup yields CDR1 MNHEY and CDR2 SVGAGI. The CDR3 totals 14 residues. The CDR3 DNA follows: TGTGCCAGCAGCCCAGGGGGCGCAAACACTGAAGCTTTCTTT. This gives the protein CASSPGGANTEAFF.

The chain is built from TRBV4-3 and TRBJ2-5; a possible D gene is TRBD1 (6 bases). V was cut by 0 bases and J by 4 bases, with 12 bases left in between. The CDR3 extends over 15 amino acids. Germline V lookup: CDR1 LGHNA, CDR2 YSLEER. The CDR3 region is CASSQDPGGAETQYF. Here the CDR3 DNA reads TGCGCCAGCAGCCAAGATCCTGGGGGCGCAGAGACCCAGTACTTC.

This clone was recorded only once. Written as DNA, the CDR3 is TGCGCCAGCAGCCAAGGGACAGTACGTGGCTACACCTTC. Translating it yields CASSQGTVRGYTF. This rearrangement joins TRBV4-1 to TRBJ1-2; D might be TRBD1 (6 bases). V was pared by 1 base and J by 7 bases, with 10 bases between. The CDR3 has 13 amino acids. Germline CDR1 is MGHRA and CDR2 is YSYEKL.

This chain joins TRBV6-2 or TRBV6-3 and TRBJ1-3; the match to TRBD1 covers 10 bases. The CDR3 has 19 amino acids. Germline V gene sequence: CDR1 MNHEY, CDR2 SVGEGT. V lost 5 bases to trimming and J lost 6 bases; unmatched junction nucleotides: 19. The chain's CDR3 is CASSPRDRGFSRCLNTIYF. DNA for the CDR3: TGTGCCAGCAGTCCCCGGGACAGGGGTTTCTCGCGTTGCCTAAACACCATATATTTT.

The genes are TRBV5-4 and TRBJ1-3; TRBD1 matches at 7 bases. The germline CDR1 and CDR2 sequences are SGHNT and YYREEE (reference sequence). The CDR3 sequence is 15 residues long. The trim removed 4 bases at V and 5 bases at J, leaving 9 bases unmatched. Here the CDR3 reads CASSLSTGVRNTIYF. The CDR3 nucleotides are TGTGCCAGCAGCCTAAGTACAGGGGTCAGAAACACCATATATTTT. Based on the CDR3 plus reference TRBV5-4 and TRBJ1-3, the full variable domain is ETGVTQSPTHLIKTRGQQVTLRCSSQSGHNTVSWYQQALGQGPQFIFQYYREEENGRGNFPPRFSGLQFPNYSSELNVNALELDDSALYLCASSLSTGVRNTIYFGEGSWLTVV.